This T cell receptor beta chain was recorded in a study of post-analysis software for immune sequencing data. TCR beta cDNA libraries included unique molecular identifiers. TCRdb fed the PCR reads into MiXCR, producing one record per CDR3 protein. The data contain approximately 770,000 distinct CDR3 sequences, around 46% of them seen just once; the ten biggest clones take up roughly 4.5%. This clonotype was seen only a few times. What it binds is unknown. Germline values: CDR1 MDHEN, CDR2 SYDVKM. This CDR3 is 16 amino acids long. Trimming removed 6 bases from V and 0 bases from J; junction bases left unmatched: 10. The study, taken as a whole, reports: Patients had higher frequencies than controls of four to six TRBV segments, including TRBV5-6, TRBV5-1 and TRBV20-1.

Sequenced input: blood. The receptor was isolated from a girl aged 10 to 17 with multiple sclerosis. This chain connects TRBV28 to TRBJ2-7; 8 nucleotides agree with TRBD1. CDR3 in amino acids: CASRQTGTGLSYEQYF. CDR3 nucleotide sequence: TGTGCCAGCAGGCAGACCGGGACAGGACTCTCCTACGAGCAGTACTTC.